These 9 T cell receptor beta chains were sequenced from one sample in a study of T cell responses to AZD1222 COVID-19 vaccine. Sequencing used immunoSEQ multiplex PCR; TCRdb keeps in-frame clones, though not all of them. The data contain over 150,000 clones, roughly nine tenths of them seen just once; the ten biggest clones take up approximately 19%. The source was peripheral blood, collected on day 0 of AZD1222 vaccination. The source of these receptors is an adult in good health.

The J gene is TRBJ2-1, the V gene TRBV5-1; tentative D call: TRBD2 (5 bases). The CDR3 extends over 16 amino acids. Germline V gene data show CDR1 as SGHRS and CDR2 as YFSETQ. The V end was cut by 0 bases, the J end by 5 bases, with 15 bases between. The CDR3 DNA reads TGCGCCAGCAGCTTGGCCGGTACTAGTTCTCACAATGAGCAGTTCTTC. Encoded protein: CASSLAGTSSHNEQFF.

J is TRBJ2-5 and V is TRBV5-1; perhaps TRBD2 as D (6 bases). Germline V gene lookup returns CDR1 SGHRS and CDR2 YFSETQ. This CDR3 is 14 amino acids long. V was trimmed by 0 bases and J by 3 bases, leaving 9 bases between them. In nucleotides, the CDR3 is TGCGCCAGCAGCTTGGTATCGGGAGAAGAGACCCAGTACTTC. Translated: CASSLVSGEETQYF.

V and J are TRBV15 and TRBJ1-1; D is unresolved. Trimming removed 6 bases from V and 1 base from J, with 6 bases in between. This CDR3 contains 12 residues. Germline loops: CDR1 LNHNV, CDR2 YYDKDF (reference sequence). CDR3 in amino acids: CATSPRNTEAFF. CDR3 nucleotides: TGTGCCACCAGTCCGCGGAACACTGAAGCTTTCTTT.

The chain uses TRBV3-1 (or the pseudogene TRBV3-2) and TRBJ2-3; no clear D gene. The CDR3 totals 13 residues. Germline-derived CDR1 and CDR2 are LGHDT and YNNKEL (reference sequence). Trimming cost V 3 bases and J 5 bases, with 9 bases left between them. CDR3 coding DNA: TGTGCCAGCAGCCATTTTTACGAAGATACGCAGTATTTT. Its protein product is CASSHFYEDTQYF.

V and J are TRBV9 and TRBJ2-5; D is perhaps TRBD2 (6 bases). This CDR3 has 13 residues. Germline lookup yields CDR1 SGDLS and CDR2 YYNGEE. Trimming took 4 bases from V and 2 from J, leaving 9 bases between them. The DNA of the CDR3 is TGTGCCAGCAGCTCTCGGGAGCAAGAGACCCAGTACTTC. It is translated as CASSSREQETQYF.

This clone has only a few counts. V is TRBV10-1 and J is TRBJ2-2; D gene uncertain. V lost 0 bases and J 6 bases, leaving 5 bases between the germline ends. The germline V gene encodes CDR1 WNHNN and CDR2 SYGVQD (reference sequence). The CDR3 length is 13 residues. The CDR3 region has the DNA TGCGCCAGCAGTGAGTCTACTGCCGGGGAGCTGTTTTTT. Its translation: CASSESTAGELFF.

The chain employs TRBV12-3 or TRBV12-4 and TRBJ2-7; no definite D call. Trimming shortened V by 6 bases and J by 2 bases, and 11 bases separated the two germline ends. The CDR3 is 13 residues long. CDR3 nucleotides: TGTGCCAGCAGGGTCGCCGCCGCCTACGAGCAGTACTTC. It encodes CASRVAAAYEQYF.

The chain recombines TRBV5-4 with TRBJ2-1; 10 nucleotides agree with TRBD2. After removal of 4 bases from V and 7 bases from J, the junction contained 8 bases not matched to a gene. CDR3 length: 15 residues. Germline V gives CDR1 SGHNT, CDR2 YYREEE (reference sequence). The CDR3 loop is CASSVPAGGPNEQFF. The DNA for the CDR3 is TGTGCCAGCAGCGTACCAGCGGGAGGGCCGAATGAGCAGTTCTTC. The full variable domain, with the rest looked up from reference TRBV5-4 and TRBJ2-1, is ETGVTQSPTHLIKTRGQQVTLRCSSQSGHNTVSWYQQALGQGPQFIFQYYREEENGRGNFPPRFSGLQFPNYSSELNVNALELDDSALYLCASSVPAGGPNEQFFGPGTRLTVL.

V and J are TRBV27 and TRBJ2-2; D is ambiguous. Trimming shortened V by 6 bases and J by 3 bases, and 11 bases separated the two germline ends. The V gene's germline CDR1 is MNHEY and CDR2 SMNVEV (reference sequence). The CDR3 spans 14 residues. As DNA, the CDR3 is TGTGCCAGCAGACTGGAGTGGGACACCGGGGAGCTGTTTTTT. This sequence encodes CASRLEWDTGELFF.